The 22 T cell receptor beta chains below were found in one sample sequenced in a study of pediatric ulcerative colitis. The rectum was sampled with one to two pinch biopsies at colonoscopy. Generated by immunoSEQ multiplex PCR, the TCRdb table keeps only in-frame clones and is missing some. The sample carries about 40,000 clones, 60% to 85% recorded once. The specimen sequenced was gut tissue. These TCRs come from a boy aged 10-17 years with severe ulcerative colitis.

The chain employs TRBV5-1 and TRBJ2-7; weak D call: TRBD1 (5 bases). V dropped 0 bases and J dropped 4 bases, with 11 bases sitting between them. The CDR3 consists of 14 residues. CDR1 is SGHRS, CDR2 YFSETQ, per germline. CDR3 in amino acids: CASSLGGARYEQYF. CDR3 DNA: TGCGCCAGCAGCTTGGGGGGCGCGCGATACGAGCAGTACTTC.

This clone turned up a few times. The chain carries TRBV4-2 and TRBJ2-5; the D gene is possibly TRBD2 (6 bases). Looked up from germline, CDR1 is LGHNA and CDR2 is YNFKEQ. This CDR3 region has 15 residues. The V and J ends lost 0 bases and 3 bases respectively, with 11 bases between them. The CDR3 protein is CASSQDRSSEETQYF. The CDR3, as DNA: TGTGCCAGCAGCCAAGACAGGTCTAGCGAAGAGACCCAGTACTTC.

The chain employs TRBV19 and TRBJ1-5; D unclear. V dropped 3 bases and J dropped 2 bases, with 14 bases sitting between them. The CDR3 consists of 16 residues. CDR1 and CDR2 (germline): LNHDA, SQIVND (reference sequence). The CDR3 bases are TGTGCCAGTAGTATTGGCCCCCAAGTCCGCAATCAGCCCCAGCATTTT. Translated: CASSIGPQVRNQPQHF.

DNA of the CDR3: TGCGCCAGCAGTCGCCCAGGGCGGTTCGGGGCCAACGTCCTGACTTTC. It is translated as CASSRPGRFGANVLTF. This rearrangement joins TRBV23-1 to TRBJ2-6; possibly TRBD1 for D (5 bases). TRBV23-1 is noted as an ORF with a role that remains uncertain. Trimming left V 4 bases short and J 4 bases short, with 14 bases between. The CDR3 runs to 16 residues.

CDR3 in DNA: TGTGCCAGCAGTGAATCTGGGGCCAACGTCCTGACTTTC. This encodes CASSESGANVLTF. This rearrangement joins TRBV25-1 to TRBJ2-6; no firm D call. Germline CDR1 is MGHDK and CDR2 is SYGVNS. The CDR3 spans 13 residues. Trimming left V 1 base short and J 2 bases short, with 0 bases between.

This clone appeared a few times. This chain links TRBV6-5 with TRBJ1-2, with 7 nucleotides matching TRBD1. Germline loops: CDR1 MNHEY, CDR2 SVGAGI. Trimming at V came to 6 bases and at J to 5 bases, leaving 6 bases not matched to a gene. The length of the CDR3 is 13 residues. CDR3 in amino acids: CASRRDREYGYTF. As DNA, the CDR3 is TGTGCCAGCAGGAGGGACAGAGAATATGGCTACACCTTC.

The genes are TRBV7-8 and TRBJ1-2; D unresolved. The CDR3 length is 15 residues. Trimming took 1 base from V and 4 from J, leaving 13 bases between them. In germline, CDR1 is SGHVS, CDR2 FQNEAQ. The CDR3 region is CASSLGPVGGYGYTF. CDR3 nucleotides: TGTGCCAGCAGCTTAGGCCCCGTGGGCGGCTATGGCTACACCTTC.

The chain links TRBV6-1 to TRBJ2-7, with TRBD1 identical over 12 bases. The CDR3 is 15 residues long. Germline V gene sequence: CDR1 MNHNS, CDR2 SASEGT. J was trimmed by 7 bases and V by 2 bases; bases with no gene match: 6. The CDR3 reads CASSELGQGAGEQYF. The CDR3, as DNA: TGTGCCAGCAGTGAATTGGGACAGGGGGCGGGAGAGCAGTACTTC.

The genes are TRBV28 and TRBJ2-7; tentative D call: TRBD2 (5 bases). This CDR3 region has 17 residues. Germline lookup yields CDR1 MDHEN and CDR2 SYDVKM. The germline V and J ends were trimmed by 2 bases and 0 bases, with 17 bases remaining between them. The CDR3 is CASSLPWIGVLSYEQYF. CDR3 bases: TGTGCCAGCAGTTTACCATGGATCGGGGTCCTCTCCTACGAGCAGTACTTC.

The chain links TRBV7-8 to TRBJ2-7; D may correspond to TRBD1 or TRBD2 (5 bases each). The CDR3 contains 15 residues. The V gene lost 1 base and the J gene lost 6 bases, with 16 bases spanning the gap. Per the germline V gene, CDR1 is SGHVS and CDR2 is FQNEAQ. CDR3 protein: CASSLVSQGVGEQYF. The CDR3, as DNA: TGTGCCAGCAGCTTAGTGAGTCAGGGAGTGGGCGAGCAGTACTTC.

This chain's CDR3 is CASSLEAGSGETQYF. CDR3 nucleotide sequence: TGTGCCAGCAGCTTAGAGGCAGGGTCGGGGGAGACCCAGTACTTC. The chain links TRBV7-9 to TRBJ2-5; the D call may be TRBD1 or TRBD2 (5 bases each). The CDR3 length is 15 residues. V lost 1 base to trimming and J lost 5 bases, with 14 bases between them. The germline V gene has CDR1 SEHNR and CDR2 FQNEAQ (reference sequence).

V and J are TRBV29-1 and TRBJ2-3; D not resolved. CDR3 length: 16 residues. Per the germline V gene, CDR1 is SQVTM and CDR2 is ANQGSEA. V was trimmed by 0 bases and J by 2 bases, leaving 15 bases between them. This CDR3 is CSVEDRFRGTTDTQYF. DNA for the CDR3: TGCAGCGTTGAAGATCGATTCCGCGGTACCACAGATACGCAGTATTTT.

The V call is TRBV28, the J call TRBJ1-3; D ambiguous. Germline CDR1 and CDR2: MDHEN and SYDVKM. This CDR3 region has 16 residues. The ends were cut back, 7 bases at V and 1 base at J, with 17 bases in the middle. Here the CDR3 reads CASTRGSSWSGNTIYF. The DNA of the CDR3 is TGTGCCAGCACTCGAGGCAGTTCGTGGTCTGGAAACACCATATATTTT.

The chain combines TRBV9 with TRBJ2-1; D perhaps matches TRBD2 (5 bases). The CDR3 has 15 amino acids. Per the germline V gene, CDR1 is SGDLS and CDR2 is YYNGEE. Trimming left V 0 bases short and J 5 bases short, with 12 bases between. The CDR3: CASSVGSGSHNEQFF. CDR3 nucleotide sequence: TGTGCCAGCAGCGTAGGTTCGGGAAGCCACAATGAGCAGTTCTTC.

The chain recombines TRBV4-1 with TRBJ1-5, with 10 nucleotides matching TRBD1. Germline V gene lookup returns CDR1 MGHRA and CDR2 YSYEKL. This CDR3 is 13 amino acids long. Trimming removed 5 bases from V and 6 bases from J; junction bases left unmatched: 1. The CDR3 reads CASSGTGVQPQHF. CDR3 sequence (DNA): TGCGCCAGCAGCGGGACAGGGGTTCAGCCCCAGCATTTT.

The chain combines TRBV25-1 with TRBJ1-4, with unresolved D. Deletions cut 4 bases from V and 13 bases from J, with 13 bases between. The V gene's germline CDR1 is MGHDK and CDR2 SYGVNS. This CDR3 region has 12 residues. The CDR3 nucleotides read TGTGCCAGCAGTGCCAACGTCCAAGGACTGTTTTTT. The encoded protein is CASSANVQGLFF.

The V and J genes are TRBV6-1 and TRBJ1-3; no clear D gene. Per germline, CDR1 MNHNS and CDR2 SASEGT. This CDR3 spans 19 amino acids. The ends were cut back, 3 bases at V and 0 bases at J, with 21 bases in the middle. The chain's CDR3 is CASSETRKPFQNSGNTIYF. CDR3 nucleotide sequence: TGTGCCAGCAGTGAGACACGGAAGCCGTTTCAAAACTCTGGAAACACCATATATTTT.

The chain uses TRBV18 and TRBJ1-2, with a weak D call TRBD1 (6 bases). CDR1 is KGHSH and CDR2 is LQKENI in the germline V gene. V was pared by 0 bases and J by 2 bases, with 16 bases between. The CDR3 loop spans 17 amino acids. The CDR3 DNA reads as TGTGCCAGCTCACCACCGGGCAGGGGCCAAGGGAACTATGGCTACACCTTC. Protein product: CASSPPGRGQGNYGYTF.

The J gene is TRBJ1-2, the V gene TRBV5-6, with a tentative D call TRBD1 (6 bases). Between the trimmed V and J ends, which lost 3 bases and 8 bases, there was a span of 20 bases. The CDR3 runs to 15 residues. From germline, CDR1 is SGHDT and CDR2 YYEEEE. The DNA for the CDR3 is TGTGCCAGCAGCTCGACAAGAACAGGGAGTTGGGGCTACACCTTC. Amino acid sequence: CASSSTRTGSWGYTF.

This chain uses TRBV6-5 with TRBJ1-5; D perhaps matches TRBD1 (5 bases). The CDR3 covers 15 residues. V lost 0 bases, J lost 7 bases, and 13 bases lay in between. The germline V gene encodes CDR1 MNHEY and CDR2 SVGAGI. In nucleotides, the CDR3 is TGTGCCAGCAGTTACTCGTTCCAGGGCGGACAGCCCCAGCATTTT. Translation gives CASSYSFQGGQPQHF.

The chain recombines TRBV7-9 with TRBJ2-5; a possible D gene is TRBD1 (6 bases). Trimming stripped 6 bases from V and 3 bases from J, with 11 bases between. The CDR3 contains 13 residues. Germline CDR1 is SEHNR and CDR2 is FQNEAQ (reference sequence). CDR3 sequence (DNA): TGTGCCAGCAGTATAGGGGGAGAAGAGACCCAGTACTTC. The encoded protein is CASSIGGEETQYF.

This sequence joins TRBV2 and TRBJ1-1; TRBD1 agrees at 7 bases. The V gene's germline CDR1 is SNHLY and CDR2 FYNNEI. Unmatched junction bases numbered 10, after V lost 9 bases and J lost 3 bases. The CDR3 contains 14 residues. The CDR3 loop reads CASKYGQADTEAFF. CDR3 DNA: TGTGCCAGTAAGTACGGACAGGCGGACACTGAAGCTTTCTTT.